This record concerns one TCR beta chain sequence. One end of the junction fails to match germline, which may point to a read error. The data derive from a study of low-dose radiotherapy and immunotherapy resistance in tumors. Study background: Cohort 2, a group dosed every two weeks at 1 Gy per fraction, received 13 Gy in total over 26 weeks. The patients were given nivolumab 240 mg every two weeks and ipilimumab 1 mg/kg every six weeks, through an intravenous route. Patients were on oral aspirin 300 mg taken daily for four cycles from cycle 1 day 1.

Time point here: before trial treatment. The CDR3 covers 15 residues. CDR1 DFQATT and CDR2 SNEGSKA come from the germline V gene (reference sequence). Alpha- and beta-chain coverage of first-strand cDNA came from TRAV- and TRBV-specific primers. The PCR that amplified TCRs ran for 15 to 25 cycles, relying on a constant-region primer and a V-primer adapter. By in vitro transcription, the isolated mRNA was amplified. TCRdb fed the reads into MiXCR, producing one record per CDR3 protein. This table holds 70,000 to 90,000 distinct CDR3 sequences, 18% found once. The V gene is TRBV20-1, the J gene TRBJ2-7, with TRBD2 matching 13 bases. This specimen was PBMCs, taken before treatment. This clonotype originated in a male donor with prostate cancer. The DNA for the CDR3 is TGCAGTGTTAGAGAACTAGCGGGGGGGCCTTTAGAGCAGTACTTC. Protein sequence: CSVRELAGGPLEQYF.